This T cell receptor (beta chain) was sequenced during a study of blood T cell repertoires in COVID-19. Profiled with immunoSEQ multiplex PCR; TCRdb holds only in-frame clones, not every one. The sample records about 46,000 clones, 88% being singletons. The CDR3 length is 15 residues. V lost 10 bases to trimming and J lost 10 bases, with 26 bases between them. Germline assignment: CDR1 PRHDT and CDR2 FYEKMQ (reference sequence). What was sequenced was peripheral blood. The chain combines TRBV13 with TRBJ2-1, with D perhaps TRBD2 (6 bases). The source of this sequence is a human donor with active COVID-19. The donor label of this sample is uncertain. DNA for the CDR3: TGTGCCATCACGAACCCCGGGAGCCTAGGAGGGGAGCAGTTCTTC. Encoded protein: CAITNPGSLGGEQFF.